Below are 28 T cell receptor beta chains sequenced from a single sample in a study of blood T cell repertoires in COVID-19. Sequencing was performed with immunoSEQ multiplex PCR; in TCRdb, only in-frame clones are kept and a portion is missing. The table has roughly 390,000 clones, more than 70% seen once. The sample taken for sequencing was peripheral blood. These receptors were obtained from a woman in her twenties or thirties with COVID-19, enrolled during active disease.

V usage is TRBV7-2 and J usage is TRBJ1-6; TRBD1 agrees at 8 bases. The CDR3 is 17 residues long. The V and J ends lost 5 bases and 0 bases, in that order; junction bases with no gene match: 6. Germline CDR1 SGHTA, CDR2 FQGNSA. The CDR3 region is CASSPGQDTSYNSPLHF. The CDR3 DNA reads TGTGCCAGCAGCCCGGGACAGGACACCTCCTATAATTCACCCCTCCACTTT.

The chain recombines TRBV28 with TRBJ1-3, with D tentatively TRBD1 (5 bases). Germline CDR1 reads MDHEN; CDR2 reads SYDVKM. With 8 bases removed from V and 0 bases from J, the gap between germline ends came to 8 bases. This CDR3 has 13 residues. The CDR3 here is CASDQGSGNTIYF. The DNA for the CDR3 is TGTGCCAGCGACCAGGGCTCTGGAAACACCATATATTTT.

The rearrangement uses TRBV14 and TRBJ2-1, with D possibly matching TRBD2 (5 bases). V lost 4 bases and J lost 1, with 14 bases in between. The CDR3 is made up of 16 amino acids. Germline CDR1 SGHDN, CDR2 FVKESK. CDR3 region: CASSLRGIGSYNEQFF. CDR3 sequence (DNA): TGTGCCAGCAGCCTCCGAGGGATAGGGTCCTACAATGAGCAGTTCTTC.

This chain joins TRBV21-1 and TRBJ2-3; the table's D call TRBD1 went unverified against the DNA. TRBV21-1 is an annotated pseudogene. CDR3 size: 18 residues. CDR3 sequence (DNA): TGTGCCAGCAGCAAATTATCGACAGGGGCGCTTCCCACAGATACGCAGTATTTT. It is translated as CASSKLSTGALPTDTQYF.

The gene calls are TRBV28 and TRBJ2-2; 7 bases map to TRBD1. Trimming at V came to 6 bases and at J to 1 base, leaving 5 bases not matched to a gene. From germline, CDR1 is MDHEN and CDR2 SYDVKM. CDR3 length: 15 residues. CDR3 in amino acids: CASSPGQLNTGELFF. The CDR3 DNA follows: TGTGCCAGCAGCCCGGGACAGTTGAACACCGGGGAGCTGTTTTTT.

This chain joins TRBV24-1 and TRBJ2-1; TRBD2 matches 10 bases. The V gene end was trimmed by 12 bases and the J gene end by 8 bases; junction bases not matched to a gene: 12. Germline V lookup: CDR1 KGHDR, CDR2 SFDVKD. The CDR3 is made up of 14 amino acids. The CDR3 spells CASQGTSAADEQFF. DNA of the CDR3: TGTGCCTCCCAAGGGACTAGCGCCGCTGATGAGCAGTTCTTC.

The rearrangement uses TRBV6-5 and TRBJ1-4, with D possibly TRBD1 on 6 matching bases. CDR1 is MNHEY, CDR2 SVGAGI, per germline. V gave up 7 bases and J gave up 6 bases, with 15 bases separating them. CDR3 length: 14 residues. The DNA of the CDR3 is TGTGCCAGCATTCGGGGGGCGCTGGATGAAAAACTGTTTTTT. Translating it yields CASIRGALDEKLFF.

The chain joins TRBV6-5 to TRBJ1-1; TRBD1 matches 8 bases. The CDR3 length is 12 residues. Germline values: CDR1 MNHEY, CDR2 SVGAGI. Germline trimming cut 9 bases from V and 3 bases from J; bases unmatched to any gene: 3. The CDR3 DNA reads TGTGCCAGTTTCAGGGGGCACACTGAAGCTTTCTTT. It specifies CASFRGHTEAFF.

The chain couples TRBV28 to TRBJ2-3; 11 nucleotides line up with TRBD2. There are 14 residues in the CDR3. CDR1 and CDR2 (germline): MDHEN, SYDVKM. V lost 4 bases and J lost 7; bases outside the gene matches: 4. Here the CDR3 DNA reads TGTGCCAGCAGTTCAGGGACTAGCGGTTATACGCAGTATTTT. Translating it yields CASSSGTSGYTQYF.

The CDR3 here is CASKYGGQETQYF. The CDR3 DNA follows: TGTGCCAGCAAGTACGGGGGCCAAGAGACCCAGTACTTC. The chain carries TRBV28 and TRBJ2-5; D is possibly TRBD2 (6 bases). The CDR3 loop spans 13 amino acids. V lost 7 bases to trimming and J lost 1 base, with 10 bases between them. Germline CDR1 is MDHEN and CDR2 is SYDVKM.

The genes are TRBV7-9 and TRBJ1-4, with D unresolved. The CDR3 covers 15 residues. Germline V gives CDR1 SEHNR, CDR2 FQNEAQ (reference sequence). The V end lost 6 bases, the J end lost 0 bases, and 11 bases lay between the germline ends. For the CDR3, the DNA is TGTGCCAGCAGAAGAGGTGGCACAACTAATGAAAAACTGTTTTTT. Its translation: CASRRGGTTNEKLFF. Supplemented by reference TRBV7-9 and TRBJ1-4, the full variable domain reads DTGVSQNPRHKITKRGQNVTFRCDPISEHNRLYWYRQTLGQGPEFLTYFQNEAQLEKSRLLSDRFSAERPKGSFSTLEIQRTEQGDSAMYLCASRRGGTTNEKLFFGSGTQLSVL.

As for this clone: One end of the junction fails to match germline, which may point to a read error. V is TRBV3-1 (or the pseudogene TRBV3-2) and J is TRBJ2-1; 12 nucleotides align to TRBD2. The CDR3 runs to 15 residues. Germline V gene sequence: CDR1 LGHDT, CDR2 YNNKEL (reference sequence). This chain's CDR3 is CASSPNVVASGRVVF. The CDR3 DNA reads as TGTGCCAGCAGCCCCAATGTGGTTGCTAGCGGGAGGGTAGTCTTC.

Comment on this clone: The identical CDR3 is also encoded by other nucleotide sequences in the sample. CDR3 DNA sequence: TGTGCCAGTAGTATGGGCAGTCCGGAGACCCAGTACTTC. It is translated as CASSMGSPETQYF. The chain carries TRBV19 and TRBJ2-5; D ambiguous. This CDR3 has 13 residues. Germline CDR1 LNHDA, CDR2 SQIVND (reference sequence). V lost 3 bases and J lost 5, with 10 bases in between.

This chain joins TRBV24-1 and TRBJ1-2; TRBD1 might be the D (5 bases). Germline CDR1 KGHDR, CDR2 SFDVKD. CDR3 length: 16 amino acids. The germline V and J ends were trimmed by 4 bases and 3 bases, with 17 bases remaining between them. The chain's CDR3 is CATSDQDSAGYYGYTF. CDR3 sequence (DNA): TGTGCCACCAGTGACCAAGACAGCGCAGGGTACTATGGCTACACCTTC.

The gene calls are TRBV10-3 and TRBJ2-2; the D is unclear. The CDR3 consists of 15 residues. Germline V gene data show CDR1 as ENHRY and CDR2 as SYGVKD. V was cut by 6 bases and J by 2 bases, with 13 bases left in between. In nucleotides, the CDR3 is TGTGCCATCAGGGCCCCTGACACAAACACCGGGGAGCTGTTTTTT. Its translation is CAIRAPDTNTGELFF.

Worth noting for this clone: This same CDR3 is encoded by further DNA sequences in the sample. V usage is TRBV4-3 and J usage is TRBJ2-2, with D perhaps TRBD2 (5 bases). Trimming left V 3 bases short and J 2 bases short, with 13 bases between. The CDR3 length is 16 residues. The germline V gene has CDR1 LGHNA and CDR2 YSLEER. In DNA, the CDR3 is TGCGCCAGCAGCCAGCTAGTAACGGGAAACACCGGGGAGCTGTTTTTT. Protein: CASSQLVTGNTGELFF.

The chain joins TRBV30 to TRBJ2-3, with D perhaps TRBD2 (5 bases). V lost 4 bases, J lost 6 bases, and 11 bases lay in between. Germline V gives CDR1 GTSNPN, CDR2 SVGIG (reference sequence). This CDR3 is built from 12 residues. DNA for the CDR3: TGTGCCTGGACCAAGGGCGGGGATACGCAGTATTTT. It yields the protein CAWTKGGDTQYF.

This rearrangement joins TRBV6-5 to TRBJ1-2; D not certain. The V gene lost 7 bases and the J gene lost 2 bases, with 14 bases spanning the gap. CDR3 length equals 14 residues. The germline V gene has CDR1 MNHEY and CDR2 SVGAGI. The CDR3 sequence is CASTRPVPNYGYTF. The CDR3 nucleotides are TGTGCCAGCACTCGCCCGGTACCCAACTATGGCTACACCTTC.

This chain uses TRBV28 with TRBJ1-3, with D perhaps matching TRBD1 (5 bases). CDR1 is MDHEN and CDR2 is SYDVKM in the germline V gene. Trimming shortened V by 8 bases and J by 0 bases, and 14 bases separated the two germline ends. This CDR3 region has 15 residues. The CDR3 bases are TGTGCCAGCTATCGGGGACTAGCCTCTGGAAACACCATATATTTT. Amino acid sequence: CASYRGLASGNTIYF.

The V and J genes are TRBV27 and TRBJ1-6, with D uncertain. The CDR3 is 17 amino acids. V was trimmed by 5 bases and J by 2 bases, leaving 16 bases between them. The V gene's germline CDR1 is MNHEY and CDR2 SMNVEV (reference sequence). Written as DNA, the CDR3 is TGTGCCAGCAGTCCCCCCCCGGGAGAAGCCTATAATTCACCCCTCCACTTT. It is translated as CASSPPPGEAYNSPLHF.

In this sample, this clone turned up a few times. This chain joins TRBV10-1 and TRBJ2-2; 8 bases align to TRBD2. The CDR3 sequence is 15 residues long. Germline V gene lookup returns CDR1 WNHNN and CDR2 SYGVQD (reference sequence). The junction had 6 bases not matched to a gene; V was cut back by 5 bases and J by 4 bases. The CDR3 spells CASSLAGWGTGELFF. CDR3 DNA: TGCGCCAGCAGTTTAGCGGGATGGGGCACCGGGGAGCTGTTTTTT.

This rearrangement joins TRBV2 to TRBJ2-3, with a possible D match to TRBD2 (6 bases). The germline gives CDR1 SNHLY, CDR2 FYNNEI. The CDR3 length is 17 residues. Trimming cost V 3 bases and J 5 bases, with 21 bases left between them. The CDR3 here is CASSDLPGLHPRDTQYF. CDR3 sequence (DNA): TGTGCCAGCAGTGACTTACCGGGACTCCATCCCCGAGATACGCAGTATTTT. Full variable domain (missing parts from reference TRBV2 and TRBJ2-3): EPEVTQTPSHQVTQMGQEVILRCVPISNHLYFYWYRQILGQKVEFLVSFYNNEISEKSEIFDDQFSVERPDGSNFTLKIRSTKLEDSAMYFCASSDLPGLHPRDTQYFGPGTRLTVL.

This rearrangement joins TRBV5-1 to TRBJ2-3; 13 bases fit TRBD2. Germline values: CDR1 SGHRS, CDR2 YFSETQ. Trimming at V came to 4 bases and at J to 8 bases, leaving 7 bases not matched to a gene. The CDR3 runs 15 residues. The CDR3 nucleotides are TGCGCCAGCAGCGAGACTAGCGGGAGGATCGGTACGCAGTATTTT. As protein: CASSETSGRIGTQYF. Filled out from reference TRBV5-1 and TRBJ2-3, the complete variable domain reads KAGVTQTPRYLIKTRGQQVTLSCSPISGHRSVSWYQQTPGQGLQFLFEYFSETQRNKGNFPGRFSGRQFSNSRSEMNVSTLELGDSALYLCASSETSGRIGTQYFGPGTRLTVL.

The CDR3 reads CAISESSGSPYEQYF. CDR3 in DNA: TGTGCCATCAGTGAATCAAGCGGGAGTCCCTACGAGCAGTACTTC. This chain links TRBV10-3 with TRBJ2-7; 8 nucleotides align to TRBD2. V trimming: 3 bases; J trimming: 2 bases; junction bases outside the gene matches: 6. The length of the CDR3 is 15 residues. Germline V gene lookup returns CDR1 ENHRY and CDR2 SYGVKD.

This clone was detected once. V and J are TRBV5-4 and TRBJ1-2; 10 positions match TRBD1. Germline lookup yields CDR1 SGHNT and CDR2 YYREEE (reference sequence). The CDR3 spans 18 residues. V lost 3 bases to trimming and J lost 4 bases; unmatched junction nucleotides: 15. CDR3 coding DNA: TGTGCCAGCAGCTCACGGGTGGGACAGGGGCCTAGACGCTATGGCTACACCTTC. This encodes CASSSRVGQGPRRYGYTF.

CDR3: CASIGAGGGKVPYEQYF. In DNA, the CDR3 is TGTGCCAGCATTGGCGCGGGAGGAGGTAAAGTGCCCTACGAGCAGTACTTC. This sequence joins TRBV28 and TRBJ2-7; 8 nucleotides line up with TRBD2. CDR1 is MDHEN and CDR2 is SYDVKM in the germline V gene. Losses at the gene ends were 7 bases for V and 2 bases for J; bases not matched to a gene: 16. The CDR3 length is 17 residues.

V gene TRBV11-2 combines with J gene TRBJ1-6, with TRBD1 matching 11 bases. CDR3 size: 15 residues. CDR1 and CDR2 from the germline V gene are SGHAT and FQNNGV. V dropped 5 bases and J dropped 5; count of bases not matched to a gene: 2. The CDR3 is CASSGQGADNSPLHF. The CDR3, as DNA: TGTGCCAGCAGCGGACAGGGGGCGGATAATTCACCCCTCCACTTT.

The chain recombines TRBV7-6 with TRBJ2-6, with D hard to call. The CDR3 covers 13 residues. Trimming shortened V by 6 bases and J by 4 bases, and 7 bases separated the two germline ends. CDR1 is SGHVS and CDR2 is FNYEAQ in the germline V gene. The CDR3 region is CASSLGGANVLTF. In nucleotides, the CDR3 is TGTGCCAGCAGTCTTGGCGGGGCCAACGTCCTGACTTTC.